The clone carrying this T cell receptor beta chain was observed a few times. The antigen is not known. This entry belongs to a study of identical twins. Study-level points and caveats: A lower insertion count was a feature of abundant cord blood beta clonotypes, with no such feature in memory repertoires. Twins showed weaker excess sharing in their beta out-of-frame sequences. The presence of invariant MAIT and iNKT cells could partly confound analyses of zero-insertion sequences.

V gave up 5 bases and J gave up 5 bases; unmatched junction bases: 11. Germline V gives CDR1 SEHNR, CDR2 FQNEAQ (reference sequence). The CDR3 is 16 amino acids. Each cDNA held unique molecular identifiers, and template switching gave it a universal primer site. MiXCR, applied by TCRdb to the 5' RACE reads, yields one record per CDR3 protein. The sample holds hundreds of thousands of distinct CDR3 sequences, 20% to 30% seen once. This sample was shared with a second study, whose subject was T cells expressing NK-cell markers.

Sequenced input: CD4+ T cells sorted from blood. This sequence joins TRBV7-9 and TRBJ2-1; TRBD2 aligns across 8 bases. This TCR came from a woman aged 18-35 years in good health. In nucleotides, the CDR3 is TGTGCCAGCAGCCACCGACTAGCGCCCCGGCACAATGAGCAGTTCTTC. This gives the protein CASSHRLAPRHNEQFF.